The entry below describes one TCR beta chain. The source of the sample is a study of blood T cell repertoires in COVID-19. The CDR3 has 14 residues. CDR1 is SGHTA and CDR2 is FQGNSA in the germline V gene. The V end was cut by 0 bases, the J end by 3 bases, with 8 bases between. In the authors' workflow: Nucleated cell counts were estimated from reference gene primer amplification. Profiling relied on immunoSEQ multiplex PCR, and the TCRdb table lists in-frame clones only, not all of them. That table is the source of V, J and clone size, and D and trimming were worked out from the DNA. The sample holds around 180,000 clones; approximately 85% are singletons and the top ten take 11%.

This receptor was identified in a human donor with active or convalescent COVID-19. The donor label of this sample is uncertain. The sequenced material came from peripheral blood. This rearrangement joins TRBV7-2 to TRBJ2-5; D is perhaps TRBD1 (6 bases). CDR3 loop: CASSLARTEETQYF. In DNA form, the CDR3 reads TGTGCCAGCAGCTTAGCCCGGACAGAAGAGACCCAGTACTTC.